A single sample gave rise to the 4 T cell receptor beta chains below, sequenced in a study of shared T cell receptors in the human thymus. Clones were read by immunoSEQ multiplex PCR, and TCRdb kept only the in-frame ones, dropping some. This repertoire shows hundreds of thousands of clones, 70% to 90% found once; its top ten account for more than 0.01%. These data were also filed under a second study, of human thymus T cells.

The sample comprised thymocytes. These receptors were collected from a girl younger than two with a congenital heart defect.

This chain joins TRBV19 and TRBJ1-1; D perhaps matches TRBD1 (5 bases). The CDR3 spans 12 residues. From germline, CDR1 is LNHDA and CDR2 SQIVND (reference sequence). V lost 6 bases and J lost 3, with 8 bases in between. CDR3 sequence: CASRRGYTEAFF. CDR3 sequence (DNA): TGTGCCAGTAGAAGGGGCTACACTGAAGCTTTCTTT.

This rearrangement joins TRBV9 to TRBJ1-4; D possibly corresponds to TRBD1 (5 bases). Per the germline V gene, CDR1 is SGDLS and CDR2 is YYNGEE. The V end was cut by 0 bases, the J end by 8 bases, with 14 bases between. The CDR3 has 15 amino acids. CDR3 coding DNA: TGTGCCAGCAGCGTAGAGATGGGTGGGGGGGAAAAACTGTTTTTT. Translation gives CASSVEMGGGEKLFF.

The DNA for the CDR3 is TGTGCCAGCAGCTTAGATAGGGGCGGCGGCAATCAGCCCCAGCATTTT. It codes for CASSLDRGGGNQPQHF. The rearrangement uses TRBV13 and TRBJ1-5, with D possibly matching TRBD1 (5 bases). Germline CDR1 reads PRHDT; CDR2 reads FYEKMQ (reference sequence). The CDR3 length is 16 residues. Trimming cost V 1 base and J 2 bases, with 12 bases left between them.

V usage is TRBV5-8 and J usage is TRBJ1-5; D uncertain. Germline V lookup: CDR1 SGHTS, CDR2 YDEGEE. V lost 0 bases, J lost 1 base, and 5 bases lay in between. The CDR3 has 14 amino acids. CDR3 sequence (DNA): TGTGCCAGCAGCTTGGTTGGCAGCAATCAGCCCCAGCATTTT. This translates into CASSLVGSNQPQHF.